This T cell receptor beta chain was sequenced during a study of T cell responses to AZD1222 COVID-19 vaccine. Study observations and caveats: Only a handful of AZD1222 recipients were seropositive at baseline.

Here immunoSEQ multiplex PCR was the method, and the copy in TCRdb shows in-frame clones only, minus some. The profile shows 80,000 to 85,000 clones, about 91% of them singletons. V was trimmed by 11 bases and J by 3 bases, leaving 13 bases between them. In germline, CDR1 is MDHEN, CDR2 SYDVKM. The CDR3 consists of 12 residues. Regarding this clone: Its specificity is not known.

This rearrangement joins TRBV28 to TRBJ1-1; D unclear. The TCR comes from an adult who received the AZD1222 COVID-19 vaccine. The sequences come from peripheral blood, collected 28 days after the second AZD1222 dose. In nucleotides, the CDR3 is TGTGCCTGGGGTAAGGAGGACACTGAAGCTTTCTTT. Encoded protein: CAWGKEDTEAFF. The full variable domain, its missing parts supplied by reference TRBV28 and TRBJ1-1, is DVKVTQSSRYLVKRTGEKVFLECVQDMDHENMFWYRQDPGLGLRLIYFSYDVKMKEKGDIPEGYSVSREKKERFSLILESASTNQTSMYLCAWGKEDTEAFFGQGTRLTVV.